The clone carrying this T cell receptor beta chain occurred many times. The antigen is not known. Germline V gene lookup returns CDR1 DFQATT and CDR2 SNEGSKA (reference sequence). This CDR3 is 12 amino acids long. V was pared by 5 bases and J by 0 bases, with 7 bases between. These data are taken from a study of CD8 T cells in ankylosing spondylitis. Whole-study findings and limits: According to the report, clones linked to the disease were significantly enriched in matched synovial fluid samples taken from ankylosing spondylitis patients. A TCR beta motif of roughly eight highly homologous variants appeared characteristic of ankylosing spondylitis blood.

Making use of molecular barcodes, quantitative 5'-RACE generated TCR beta libraries. A single record per CDR3 protein comes from TCRdb applying MiXCR to the 5' RACE reads. This table has about 160,000 distinct CDR3 sequences, 18% appearing once. This clonotype was sampled from a male donor with ankylosing spondylitis or in good health (not recorded which). The chain combines TRBV20-1 with TRBJ1-1, with unresolved D. Sequences were obtained from blood, either unsorted or a sorted T cell fraction (not recorded which). DNA of the CDR3: TGCAGTGCTCAGAATCTGAACACTGAAGCTTTCTTT. This sequence encodes CSAQNLNTEAFF.